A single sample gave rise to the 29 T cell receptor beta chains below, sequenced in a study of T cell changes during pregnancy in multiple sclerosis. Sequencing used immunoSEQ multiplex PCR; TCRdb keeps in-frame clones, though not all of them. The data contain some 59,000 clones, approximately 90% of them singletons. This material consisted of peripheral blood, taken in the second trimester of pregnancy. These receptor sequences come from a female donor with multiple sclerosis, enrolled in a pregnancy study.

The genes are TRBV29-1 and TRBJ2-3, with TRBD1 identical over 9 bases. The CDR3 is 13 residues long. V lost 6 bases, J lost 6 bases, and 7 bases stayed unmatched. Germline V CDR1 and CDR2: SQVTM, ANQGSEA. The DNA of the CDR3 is TGCAGCGTCAAGACAGGGGGTATGGATACGCAGTATTTT. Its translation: CSVKTGGMDTQYF.

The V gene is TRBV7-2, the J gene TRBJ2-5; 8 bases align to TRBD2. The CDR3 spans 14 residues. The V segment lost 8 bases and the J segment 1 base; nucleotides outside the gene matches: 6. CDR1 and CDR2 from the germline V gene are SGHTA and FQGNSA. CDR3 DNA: TGTGCCAGCCAAAGAACTAGCGGCCAAGAGACCCAGTACTTC. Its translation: CASQRTSGQETQYF.

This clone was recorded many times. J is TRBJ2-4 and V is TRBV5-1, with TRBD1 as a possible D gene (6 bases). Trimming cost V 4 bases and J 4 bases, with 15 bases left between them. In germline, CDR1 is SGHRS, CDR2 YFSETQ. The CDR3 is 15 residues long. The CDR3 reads CASSTGTRTKNIQYF. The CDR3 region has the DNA TGCGCCAGCAGCACCGGGACACGGACTAAAAACATTCAGTACTTC.

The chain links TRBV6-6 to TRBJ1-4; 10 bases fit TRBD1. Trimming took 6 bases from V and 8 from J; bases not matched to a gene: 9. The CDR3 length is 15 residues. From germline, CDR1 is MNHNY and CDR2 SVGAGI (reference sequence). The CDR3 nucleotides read TGTGCCAGCAGACCTGGGACAGGGGAGGCCGAAAAACTGTTTTTT. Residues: CASRPGTGEAEKLFF.

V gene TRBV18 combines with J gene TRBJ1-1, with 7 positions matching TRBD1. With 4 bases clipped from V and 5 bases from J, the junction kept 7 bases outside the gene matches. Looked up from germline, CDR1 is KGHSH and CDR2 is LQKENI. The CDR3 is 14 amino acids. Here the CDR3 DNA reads TGTGCCAGCTCACGAGGGGGCATGGAGACTGAAGCTTTCTTT. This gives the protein CASSRGGMETEAFF. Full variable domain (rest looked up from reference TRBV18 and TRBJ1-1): NAGVMQNPRHLVRRRGQEARLRCSPMKGHSHVYWYRQLPEEGLKFMVYLQKENIIDESGMPKERFSAEFPKEGPSILRIQQVVRGDSAAYFCASSRGGMETEAFFGQGTRLTVV.

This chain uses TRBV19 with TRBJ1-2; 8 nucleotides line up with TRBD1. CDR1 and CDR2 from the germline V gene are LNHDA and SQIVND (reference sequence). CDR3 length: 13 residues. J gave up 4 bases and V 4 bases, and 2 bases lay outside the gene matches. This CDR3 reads CASSTGQGYGYTF. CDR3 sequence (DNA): TGTGCCAGTAGTACCGGACAGGGCTATGGCTACACCTTC.

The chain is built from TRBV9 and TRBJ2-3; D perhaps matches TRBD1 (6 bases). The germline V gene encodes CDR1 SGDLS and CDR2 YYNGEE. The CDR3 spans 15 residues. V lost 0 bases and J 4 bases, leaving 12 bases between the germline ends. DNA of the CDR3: TGTGCCAGCAGCGTAGGTCGGTCAGGGGCAGATACGCAGTATTTT. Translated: CASSVGRSGADTQYF.

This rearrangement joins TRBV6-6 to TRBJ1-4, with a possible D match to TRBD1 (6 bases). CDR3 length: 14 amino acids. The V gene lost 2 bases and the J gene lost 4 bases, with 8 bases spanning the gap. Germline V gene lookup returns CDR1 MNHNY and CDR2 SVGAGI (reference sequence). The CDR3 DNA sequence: TGTGCCAGCAGTTACGGGACACATAATGAAAAACTGTTTTTT. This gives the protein CASSYGTHNEKLFF.

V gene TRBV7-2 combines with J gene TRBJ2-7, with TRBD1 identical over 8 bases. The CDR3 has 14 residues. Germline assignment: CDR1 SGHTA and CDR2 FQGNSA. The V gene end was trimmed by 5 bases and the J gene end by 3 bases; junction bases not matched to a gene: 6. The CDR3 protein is CASSPRTGNYEQYF. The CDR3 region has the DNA TGTGCCAGCAGCCCCCGGACAGGGAACTACGAGCAGTACTTC.

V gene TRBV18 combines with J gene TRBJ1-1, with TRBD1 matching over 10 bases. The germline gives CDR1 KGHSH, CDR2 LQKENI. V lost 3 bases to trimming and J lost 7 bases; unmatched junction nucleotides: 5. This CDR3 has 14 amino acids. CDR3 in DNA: TGTGCCAGCTCACCCGACAGGGGGCGCGGTGAAGCTTTCTTT. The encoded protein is CASSPDRGRGEAFF.

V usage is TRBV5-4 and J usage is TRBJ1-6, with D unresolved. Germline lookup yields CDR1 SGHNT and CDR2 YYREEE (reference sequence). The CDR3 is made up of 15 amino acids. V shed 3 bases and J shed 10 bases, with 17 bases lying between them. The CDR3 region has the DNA TGTGCCAGCAGCTCATTCGTAGAGTCGGGGTCACCCCTCCACTTT. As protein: CASSSFVESGSPLHF.

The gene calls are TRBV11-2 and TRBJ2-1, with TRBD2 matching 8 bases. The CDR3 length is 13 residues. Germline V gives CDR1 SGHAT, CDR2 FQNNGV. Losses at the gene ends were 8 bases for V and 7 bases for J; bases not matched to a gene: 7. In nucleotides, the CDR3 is TGTGCCAGCGGGACTAGTAGGAGAAATGAGCAGTTCTTC. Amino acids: CASGTSRRNEQFF. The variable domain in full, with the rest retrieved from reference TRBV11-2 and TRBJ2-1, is EAGVAQSPRYKIIEKRQSVAFWCNPISGHATLYWYQQILGQGPKLLIQFQNNGVVDDSQLPKDRFSAERLKGVDSTLKIQPAKLEDSAVYLCASGTSRRNEQFFGPGTRLTVL.

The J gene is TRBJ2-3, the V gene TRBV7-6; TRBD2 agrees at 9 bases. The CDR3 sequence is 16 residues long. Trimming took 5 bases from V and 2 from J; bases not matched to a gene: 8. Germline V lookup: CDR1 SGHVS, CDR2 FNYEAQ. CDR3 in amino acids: CASSRGSGGLTDTQYF. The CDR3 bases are TGTGCCAGCAGCCGGGGGAGCGGGGGGCTCACAGATACGCAGTATTTT.

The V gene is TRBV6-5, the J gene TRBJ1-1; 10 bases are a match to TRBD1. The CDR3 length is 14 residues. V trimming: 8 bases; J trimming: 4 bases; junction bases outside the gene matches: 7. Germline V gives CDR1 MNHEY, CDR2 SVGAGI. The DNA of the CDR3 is TGTGCCAGCGGAACGGACAGGGGGGGCACTGAAGCTTTCTTT. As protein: CASGTDRGGTEAFF.

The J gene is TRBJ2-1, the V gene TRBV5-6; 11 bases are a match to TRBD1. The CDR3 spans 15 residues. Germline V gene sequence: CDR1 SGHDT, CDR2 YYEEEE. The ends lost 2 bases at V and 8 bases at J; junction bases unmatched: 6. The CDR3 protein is CASSLLDRGHDEQFF. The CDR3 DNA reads TGTGCCAGCAGCTTATTGGACAGGGGGCACGATGAGCAGTTCTTC.

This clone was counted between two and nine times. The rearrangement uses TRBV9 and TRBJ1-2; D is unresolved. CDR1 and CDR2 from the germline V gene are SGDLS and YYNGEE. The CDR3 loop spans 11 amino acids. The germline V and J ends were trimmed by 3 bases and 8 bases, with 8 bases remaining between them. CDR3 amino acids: CASSDKVGYTF. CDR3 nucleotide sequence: TGTGCCAGCAGCGACAAAGTGGGCTACACCTTC.

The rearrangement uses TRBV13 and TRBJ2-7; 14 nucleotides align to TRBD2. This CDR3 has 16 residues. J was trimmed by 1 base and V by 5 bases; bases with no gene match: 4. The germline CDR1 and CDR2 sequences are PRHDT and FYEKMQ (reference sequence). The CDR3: CASSVTSGGGSYEQYF. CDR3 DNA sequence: TGTGCCAGCAGCGTGACTAGCGGGGGGGGGTCCTACGAGCAGTACTTC. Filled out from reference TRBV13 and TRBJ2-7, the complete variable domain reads AAGVIQSPRHLIKEKRETATLKCYPIPRHDTVYWYQQGPGQDPQFLISFYEKMQSDKGSIPDRFSAQQFSDYHSELNMSSLELGDSALYFCASSVTSGGGSYEQYFGPGTRLTVT.

CDR3 amino acids: CASSRSGQSFYGYTF. DNA of the CDR3: TGTGCCAGCAGCCGATCTGGACAGAGCTTCTATGGCTACACCTTC. V gene TRBV11-1 combines with J gene TRBJ1-2, with D possibly matching TRBD1 (6 bases). Germline V gene sequence: CDR1 SGHAT, CDR2 FQDESV (reference sequence). The V and J ends lost 5 bases and 4 bases respectively, with 17 bases between them. CDR3 size: 15 residues.

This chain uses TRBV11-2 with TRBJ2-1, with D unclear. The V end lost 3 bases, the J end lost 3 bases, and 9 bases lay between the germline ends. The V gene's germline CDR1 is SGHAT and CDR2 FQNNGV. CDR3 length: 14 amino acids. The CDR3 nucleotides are TGTGCCAGCAGCTTTGAGACTTACTACAATGAGCAGTTCTTC. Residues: CASSFETYYNEQFF.

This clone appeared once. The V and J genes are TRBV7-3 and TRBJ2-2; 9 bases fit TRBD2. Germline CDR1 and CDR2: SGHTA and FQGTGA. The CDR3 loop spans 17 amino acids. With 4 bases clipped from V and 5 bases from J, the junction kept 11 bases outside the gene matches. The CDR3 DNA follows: TGTGCCAGCAGCTCCTCTGGCGGGGGGGCCGGGACCGGGGAGCTGTTTTTT. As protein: CASSSSGGGAGTGELFF.

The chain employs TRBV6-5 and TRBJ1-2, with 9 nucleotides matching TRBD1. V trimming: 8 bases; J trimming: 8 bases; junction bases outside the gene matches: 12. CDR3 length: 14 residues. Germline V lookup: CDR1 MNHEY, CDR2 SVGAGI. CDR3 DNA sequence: TGTGCCAGCCAAACCCTACAGGGGGCAAAGGGCTACACCTTC. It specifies CASQTLQGAKGYTF.

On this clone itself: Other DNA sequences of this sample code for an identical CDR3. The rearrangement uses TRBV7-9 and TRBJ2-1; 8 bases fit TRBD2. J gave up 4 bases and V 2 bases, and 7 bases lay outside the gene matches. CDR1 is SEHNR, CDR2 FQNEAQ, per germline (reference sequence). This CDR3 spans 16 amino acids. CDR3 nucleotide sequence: TGTGCCAGCAGCTTATCCCTAGCGGGTTCATACAATGAGCAGTTCTTC. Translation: CASSLSLAGSYNEQFF. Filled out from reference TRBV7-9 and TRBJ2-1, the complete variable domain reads DTGVSQNPRHKITKRGQNVTFRCDPISEHNRLYWYRQTLGQGPEFLTYFQNEAQLEKSRLLSDRFSAERPKGSFSTLEIQRTEQGDSAMYLCASSLSLAGSYNEQFFGPGTRLTVL.

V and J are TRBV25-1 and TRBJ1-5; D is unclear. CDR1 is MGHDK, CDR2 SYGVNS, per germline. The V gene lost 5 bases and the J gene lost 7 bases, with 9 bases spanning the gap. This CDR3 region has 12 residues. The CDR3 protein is CASSHYGQPQHF. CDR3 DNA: TGTGCCAGCAGTCACTACGGGCAGCCCCAGCATTTT. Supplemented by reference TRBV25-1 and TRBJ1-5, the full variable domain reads EADIYQTPRYLVIGTGKKITLECSQTMGHDKMYWYQQDPGMELHLIHYSYGVNSTEKGDLSSESTVSRIRTEHFPLTLESARPSHTSQYLCASSHYGQPQHFGDGTRLSIL.

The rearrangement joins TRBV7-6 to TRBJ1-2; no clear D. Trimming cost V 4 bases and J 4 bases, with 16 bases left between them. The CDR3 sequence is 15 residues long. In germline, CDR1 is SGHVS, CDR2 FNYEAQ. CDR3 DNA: TGTGCCAGCAGCTCATATTTACGAGGGATCTATGGCTACACCTTC. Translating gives CASSSYLRGIYGYTF. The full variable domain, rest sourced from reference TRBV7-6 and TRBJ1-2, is GAGVSQSPRYKVTKRGQDVALRCDPISGHVSLYWYRQALGQGPEFLTYFNYEAQQDKSGLPNDRFSAERPEGSISTLTIQRTEQRDSAMYRCASSSYLRGIYGYTFGSGTRLTVV.

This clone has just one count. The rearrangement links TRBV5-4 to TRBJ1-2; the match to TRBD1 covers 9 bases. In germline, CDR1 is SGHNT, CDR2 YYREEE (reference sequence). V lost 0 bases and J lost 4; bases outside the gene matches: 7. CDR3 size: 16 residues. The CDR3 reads CASSLGGTGSGYGYTF. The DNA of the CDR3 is TGTGCCAGCAGCTTGGGTGGGACAGGGTCGGGCTATGGCTACACCTTC.

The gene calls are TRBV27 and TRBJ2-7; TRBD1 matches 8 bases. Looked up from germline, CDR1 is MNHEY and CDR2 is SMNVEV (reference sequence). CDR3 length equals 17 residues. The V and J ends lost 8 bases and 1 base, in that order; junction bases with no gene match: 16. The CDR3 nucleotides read TGTGCCAGCCCCGCCGGACAGGGAACTGGACGGTCCTACGAGCAGTACTTC. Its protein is CASPAGQGTGRSYEQYF.

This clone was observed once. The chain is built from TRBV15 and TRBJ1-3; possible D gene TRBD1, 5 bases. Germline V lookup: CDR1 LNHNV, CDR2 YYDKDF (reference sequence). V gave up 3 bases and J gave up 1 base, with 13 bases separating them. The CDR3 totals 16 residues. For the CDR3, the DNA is TGTGCCACCAGCAGCAATAGGGGTCTGTCTGGAAACACCATATATTTT. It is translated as CATSSNRGLSGNTIYF. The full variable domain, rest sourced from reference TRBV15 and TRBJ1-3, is DAMVIQNPRYQVTQFGKPVTLSCSQTLNHNVMYWYQQKSSQAPKLLFHYYDKDFNNEADTPDNFQSRRPNTSFCFLDIRSPGLGDTAMYLCATSSNRGLSGNTIYFGEGSWLTVV.

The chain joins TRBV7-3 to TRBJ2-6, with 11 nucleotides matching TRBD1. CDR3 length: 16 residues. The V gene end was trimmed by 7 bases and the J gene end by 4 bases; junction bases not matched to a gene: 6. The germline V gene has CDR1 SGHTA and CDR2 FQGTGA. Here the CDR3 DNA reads TGTGCCAGCACCTGGACAGGGGGCGCGGGGGCCAACGTCCTGACTTTC. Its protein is CASTWTGGAGANVLTF. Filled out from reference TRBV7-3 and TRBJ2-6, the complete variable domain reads GAGVSQTPSNKVTEKGKYVELRCDPISGHTALYWYRQSLGQGPEFLIYFQGTGAADDSGLPNDRFFAVRPEGSVSTLKIQRTERGDSAVYLCASTWTGGAGANVLTFGAGSRLTVL.

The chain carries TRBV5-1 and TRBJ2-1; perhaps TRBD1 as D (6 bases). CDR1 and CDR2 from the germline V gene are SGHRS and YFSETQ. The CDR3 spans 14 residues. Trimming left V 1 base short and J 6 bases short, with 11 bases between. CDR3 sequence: CASSLQGLGNEQFF. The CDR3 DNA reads TGCGCCAGCAGCTTGCAGGGGCTAGGCAATGAGCAGTTCTTC.